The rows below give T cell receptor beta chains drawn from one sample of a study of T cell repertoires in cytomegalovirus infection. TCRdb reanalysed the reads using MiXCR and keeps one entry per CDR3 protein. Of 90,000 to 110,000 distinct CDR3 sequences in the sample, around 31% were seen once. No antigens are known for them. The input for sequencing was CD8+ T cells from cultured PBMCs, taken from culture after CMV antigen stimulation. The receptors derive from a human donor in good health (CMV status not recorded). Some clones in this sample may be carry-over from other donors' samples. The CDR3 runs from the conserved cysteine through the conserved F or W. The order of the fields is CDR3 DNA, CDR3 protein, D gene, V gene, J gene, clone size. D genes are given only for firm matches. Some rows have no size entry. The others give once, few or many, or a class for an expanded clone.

CDR3 DNA: TGTGCCAGCAGCCCTGCCCTCGGGACAGGGTTCCCCTACGAGCAGTACTTC
CDR3 protein: CASSPALGTGFPYEQYF
D gene: TRBD1
V gene: TRBV6-1
J gene: TRBJ2-7
clone size: few

CDR3 DNA: TGTGCCAGCAGTCTCAACTACGAAGGTGGCTACACCTTC
CDR3 protein: CASSLNYEGGYTF
D gene: NA
V gene: TRBV28
J gene: TRBJ1-2
clone size: NA

CDR3 DNA: TGTGCCAGCAGTTTTGAACAGGGTGGGGTTGGGACCCAGTACTTC
CDR3 protein: CASSFEQGGVGTQYF
D gene: NA
V gene: TRBV27
J gene: TRBJ2-5
clone size: few

CDR3 DNA: TGCAGCGTTGACCCAGGGGTAGATACGCAGTATTTT
CDR3 protein: CSVDPGVDTQYF
D gene: NA
V gene: TRBV29-1
J gene: TRBJ2-3
clone size: NA

CDR3 DNA: TGTGCCAGCAGCTTAGCCCCTAGCACAGATACGCAGTATTTT
CDR3 protein: CASSLAPSTDTQYF
D gene: NA
V gene: TRBV7-8
J gene: TRBJ2-3
clone size: many

CDR3 DNA: TGTGCCAGCAGCCACATCACAGATACGCAGTATTTT
CDR3 protein: CASSHITDTQYF
D gene: NA
V gene: TRBV11-3
J gene: TRBJ2-3
clone size: few

CDR3 DNA: TGCAGTGCTAGAGATCGGGACAGTATCTATAGCAATCAGCCCCAGCATTTT
CDR3 protein: CSARDRDSIYSNQPQHF
D gene: TRBD1
V gene: TRBV20-1
J gene: TRBJ1-5
clone size: NA

CDR3 DNA: TGTGCCAGCAGCCAAGGCGAGAGTAGCAATCAGCCCCAGCATTTT
CDR3 protein: CASSQGESSNQPQHF
D gene: NA
V gene: TRBV14
J gene: TRBJ1-5
clone size: few

CDR3 DNA: TGTGCCAGCAGTTTAGCGGGGGCCCTCTACAATGAGCAGTTCTTC
CDR3 protein: CASSLAGALYNEQFF
D gene: TRBD2
V gene: TRBV6-2/TRBV6-3
J gene: TRBJ2-1
clone size: few

CDR3 DNA: TGTGCCATCAGTGAGTCTGGGGGATCCTATAATTCACCCCTCCACTTT
CDR3 protein: CAISESGGSYNSPLHF
D gene: NA
V gene: TRBV10-3
J gene: TRBJ1-6
clone size: NA